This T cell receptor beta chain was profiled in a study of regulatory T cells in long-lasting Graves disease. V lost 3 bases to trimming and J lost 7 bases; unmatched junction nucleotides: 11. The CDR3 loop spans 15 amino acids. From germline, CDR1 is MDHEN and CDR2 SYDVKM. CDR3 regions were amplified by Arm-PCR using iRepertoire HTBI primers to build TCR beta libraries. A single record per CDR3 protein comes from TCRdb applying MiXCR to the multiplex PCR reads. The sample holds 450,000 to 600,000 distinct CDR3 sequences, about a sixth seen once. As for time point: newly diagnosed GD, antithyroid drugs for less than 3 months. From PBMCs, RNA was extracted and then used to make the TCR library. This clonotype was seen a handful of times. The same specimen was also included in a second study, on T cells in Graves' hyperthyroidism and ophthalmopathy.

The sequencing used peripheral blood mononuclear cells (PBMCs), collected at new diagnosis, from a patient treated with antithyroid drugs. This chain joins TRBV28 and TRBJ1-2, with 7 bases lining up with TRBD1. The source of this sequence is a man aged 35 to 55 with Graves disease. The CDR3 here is CASSFLPPGGFGYTF. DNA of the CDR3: TGTGCCAGCAGTTTTTTACCCCCAGGGGGGTTTGGCTACACCTTC.